This TCR beta chain came from a study of blood T cell repertoires in COVID-19. Looking at the study overall: Samples taken during acute and convalescent COVID-19 were collected in the United States, Italy and Spain. PBMCs, B-cell-depleted T cells, or T cells were the source of the cDNA or gDNA that made up the material.

The germline V and J ends were trimmed by 2 bases and 2 bases, with 17 bases remaining between them. Germline V gene lookup returns CDR1 SGHDT and CDR2 YYEEEE. The CDR3 loop spans 16 amino acids. Authors' analysis steps: Nucleated cell number was recorded as an estimate derived from reference gene primer amplification. The table came from immunoSEQ multiplex PCR; TCRdb's copy has only in-frame clones and leaves some out. Clonal size and the V and J genes are those of that table, whereas D and trimming came from the DNA. The table records approximately 120,000 clones, roughly 89% of them present only once.

This receptor was obtained from a human donor with acute or convalescent COVID-19. The donor label of this sample is uncertain. The chain couples TRBV5-6 to TRBJ2-7; tentatively, D is TRBD2 (6 bases). Sequencing used peripheral blood. CDR3 sequence: CASSFVSAGGPYEQYF. For the CDR3, the DNA is TGTGCCAGCAGCTTCGTCTCAGCGGGTGGTCCCTACGAGCAGTACTTC. The full variable domain, its missing parts supplied by reference TRBV5-6 and TRBJ2-7, is DAGVTQSPTHLIKTRGQQVTLRCSPKSGHDTVSWYQQALGQGPQFIFQYYEEEERQRGNFPDRFSGHQFPNYSSELNVNALLLGDSALYLCASSFVSAGGPYEQYFGPGTRLTVT.